The sequence of this T cell receptor beta chain was determined in a study of cytomegalovirus exposure and HLA in healthy donors. Broader study findings: A later look showed TCR association rates differing by HLA locus, highest for DRB1 and lowest for HLA-C.

Primers: 60 Vbeta forward and 13 Jbeta reverse. Repertoires were generated with immunoSEQ multiplex PCR, while TCRdb's copy carries only in-frame clones and drops some. The repertoire has about 86,000 clones, about two thirds of them found once; the top ten carry under 8.5%. Trimming pared 0 bases from V and 11 bases from J, leaving 14 bases between. The germline gives CDR1 LGHNA, CDR2 YSLEER. The length of the CDR3 is 15 residues. In regard to this clone: Its antigen is still unknown.

This sequence joins TRBV4-3 and TRBJ1-6; D is uncertain. This receptor was identified in a man in his 60s in good health and CMV-seronegative. What was sequenced was PBMCs. The CDR3 sequence is CASSQDIRDRAPLHF. CDR3 coding DNA: TGCGCCAGCAGCCAAGATATTCGGGATAGAGCACCCCTCCACTTT.